A single sample gave rise to the 29 T cell receptor beta chains below, sequenced in a study of siplizumab effects on memory and regulatory T cells. Sequenced by immunoSEQ multiplex PCR; TCRdb stores in-frame clones only, minus some. The sample records 100,000 or so clones, about nine tenths being singletons. Sequenced input: non-Treg CD4+ T cells sorted from blood. The receptors stem from a human donor in good health.

The chain couples TRBV11-2 to TRBJ2-2; 10 bases line up with TRBD1. CDR1 and CDR2 from the germline V gene are SGHAT and FQNNGV. CDR3 length: 16 residues. Trimming at V came to 4 bases and at J to 3 bases, leaving 5 bases not matched to a gene. CDR3 DNA: TGTGCCAGCAGCTCCCGACAGGGGGCCGACACCGGGGAGCTGTTTTTT. It translates to CASSSRQGADTGELFF.

The chain uses TRBV6-1 and TRBJ2-7; 7 bases match TRBD1. Germline-derived CDR1 and CDR2 are MNHNS and SASEGT. The CDR3 sequence is 14 residues long. Germline trimming cut 5 bases from V and 4 bases from J; bases unmatched to any gene: 8. This chain's CDR3 is CASSSGTAGYEQYF. The CDR3 nucleotides are TGTGCCAGCAGTTCCGGGACAGCCGGGTACGAGCAGTACTTC.

The V gene is TRBV6-1, the J gene TRBJ1-1, with 7 bases matching TRBD1. The germline gives CDR1 MNHNS, CDR2 SASEGT. After removal of 6 bases from V and 2 bases from J, the junction contained 9 bases not matched to a gene. CDR3 length equals 15 residues. CDR3 amino acids: CASSWGTAVNTEAFF. The CDR3 DNA reads as TGTGCCAGCAGCTGGGGGACAGCCGTTAACACTGAAGCTTTCTTT.

The V and J genes are TRBV29-1 and TRBJ2-3; D gene uncertain. CDR3 length: 14 residues. The V end was cut by 1 base, the J end by 5 bases, with 13 bases between. Germline V gives CDR1 SQVTM, CDR2 ANQGSEA. The CDR3 region has the DNA TGCAGCGTTGAAGTTCTGGGTTTCTTAGATACGCAGTATTTT. Protein sequence: CSVEVLGFLDTQYF.

The chain links TRBV21-1 to TRBJ1-2; TRBD1 is the table's D call and was not checked against the DNA. TRBV21-1 is a known pseudogene. The length of the CDR3 is 14 residues. The CDR3 protein is CASSRNRVSYGYTF. The CDR3 DNA follows: TGTGCCAGCAGCAGAAACAGGGTTAGCTATGGCTACACCTTC.

The chain has TRBV7-2 and TRBJ2-2, with 7 positions matching TRBD2. CDR3 length: 14 residues. Per germline, CDR1 SGHTA and CDR2 FQGNSA. With V trimmed by 5 bases and J by 7 bases, 7 bases remained unmatched. CDR3 nucleotides: TGTGCCAGCAGCGCAAAGCGGGAATACGGGGAGCTGTTTTTT. Its translation: CASSAKREYGELFF.

This sequence joins TRBV27 and TRBJ2-2, with TRBD1 matching over 9 bases. Trimming removed 6 bases from V and 4 bases from J; junction bases left unmatched: 12. Germline CDR1 MNHEY, CDR2 SMNVEV (reference sequence). This CDR3 is 17 amino acids long. The CDR3 sequence: CASRLKPGQGSTGELFF. The CDR3, as DNA: TGTGCCAGCAGACTAAAACCGGGACAGGGTTCCACCGGGGAGCTGTTTTTT.

V and J are TRBV7-6 and TRBJ2-7, with D possibly matching TRBD1 (6 bases). The CDR3 spans 16 residues. Germline-derived CDR1 and CDR2 are SGHVS and FNYEAQ. V was pared by 1 base and J by 4 bases, with 17 bases between. The CDR3, as DNA: TGTGCCAGCAGCTTAGGAATAGGCGACAGGCAATACGAGCAGTACTTC. It codes for CASSLGIGDRQYEQYF.

This chain's CDR3 is CAWRPGGAAGNTIYF. DNA for the CDR3: TGTGCCTGGAGGCCTGGGGGTGCGGCTGGAAACACCATATATTTT. The chain recombines TRBV30 with TRBJ1-3; possible D gene TRBD1, 5 bases. The germline gives CDR1 GTSNPN, CDR2 SVGIG (reference sequence). The CDR3 loop spans 15 amino acids. The V end lost 3 bases, the J end lost 2 bases, and 14 bases lay between the germline ends.

The chain couples TRBV5-1 to TRBJ2-3; the D gene is possibly TRBD1 (5 bases). Germline V gene sequence: CDR1 SGHRS, CDR2 YFSETQ. The length of the CDR3 is 14 residues. The V end lost 0 bases, the J end lost 1 base, and 6 bases lay between the germline ends. The CDR3 DNA follows: TGCGCCAGCAGCTTGGTACAGGGCACAGATACGCAGTATTTT. Protein sequence: CASSLVQGTDTQYF.

V and J are TRBV7-9 and TRBJ2-4; D gene uncertain. Germline CDR1 reads SEHNR; CDR2 reads FQNEAQ (reference sequence). Trimming stripped 1 base from V and 11 bases from J, with 12 bases between. The CDR3 spans 13 residues. The CDR3 sequence: CASSLGNSVVQYF. Written as DNA, the CDR3 is TGTGCCAGCAGCTTAGGAAACAGCGTAGTTCAGTACTTC.

This clone was seen just once. The rearrangement joins TRBV7-3 to TRBJ1-5; D unclear. Germline lookup yields CDR1 SGHTA and CDR2 FQGTGA. V lost 5 bases and J 2 bases, leaving 10 bases between the germline ends. This CDR3 spans 14 amino acids. In nucleotides, the CDR3 is TGTGCCAGCAGCCCGGACCCGGGCAATCAGCCCCAGCATTTT. Its protein product is CASSPDPGNQPQHF.

Concerning this clone itself: Other DNA sequences in this specimen translate into the identical CDR3. V gene TRBV4-2 combines with J gene TRBJ2-7; TRBD1 is a possible D gene (6 bases). The V end lost 1 base, the J end lost 4 bases, and 11 bases lay between the germline ends. This CDR3 comprises 14 residues. Germline V gene sequence: CDR1 LGHNA, CDR2 YNFKEQ. For the CDR3, the DNA is TGTGCCAGCAGCCAAGGCCCAGGGGAGTACGAGCAGTACTTC. Translating gives CASSQGPGEYEQYF.

The chain carries TRBV4-1 and TRBJ2-1, with TRBD2 matching over 8 bases. Germline trimming cut 1 base from V and 9 bases from J; bases unmatched to any gene: 8. The germline gives CDR1 MGHRA, CDR2 YSYEKL. There are 15 residues in the CDR3. DNA of the CDR3: TGCGCCAGCAGCCAAGGGAGCGGGAGCTTGGTTGAGCAGTTCTTC. Its protein product is CASSQGSGSLVEQFF.

The genes are TRBV6-4 and TRBJ2-1; the D call may be TRBD1 or TRBD2 (6 bases each). The CDR3 is 19 residues long. The V gene lost 6 bases and the J gene lost 1 base, with 25 bases spanning the gap. Per germline, CDR1 MRHNA and CDR2 SNTAGT. CDR3 sequence: CASRPPRGYTGTSYNEQFF. CDR3 nucleotide sequence: TGTGCCAGCAGGCCCCCCCGTGGTTATACAGGGACTTCCTACAATGAGCAGTTCTTC.

The rearrangement joins TRBV27 to TRBJ2-3; 8 nucleotides align to TRBD1. This CDR3 has 15 amino acids. V shed 6 bases, J shed 2 bases, and the junction held 7 bases outside the gene matches. The V gene's germline CDR1 is MNHEY and CDR2 SMNVEV (reference sequence). The CDR3 is CASSSDRAYTDTQYF. CDR3 bases: TGTGCCAGCAGCTCGGACAGGGCTTACACAGATACGCAGTATTTT.

The genes are TRBV2 and TRBJ1-3; D perhaps matches TRBD1 (5 bases). Trimming removed 1 base at V and 0 bases at J, with 13 bases between. Germline CDR1 reads SNHLY; CDR2 reads FYNNEI. The CDR3 contains 17 residues. The CDR3 DNA is TGTGCCAGCAGTGAAGATGGGGGGTTTCTCTCTGGAAACACCATATATTTT. Amino acid sequence: CASSEDGGFLSGNTIYF.

The chain couples TRBV6-1 to TRBJ2-5; a weak D match, TRBD2 (5 bases). CDR1 and CDR2 (germline): MNHNS, SASEGT. The germline V and J ends were trimmed by 4 bases and 4 bases, with 10 bases remaining between them. This CDR3 has 13 amino acids. This CDR3 is CASSVLGRETQYF. The DNA of the CDR3 is TGTGCCAGCAGTGTTTTGGGGAGAGAGACCCAGTACTTC.

This clone was seen once. The rearrangement links TRBV7-3 to TRBJ1-1; tentative D call: TRBD1 (5 bases). CDR1 is SGHTA, CDR2 FQGTGA, per germline. There are 14 residues in the CDR3. V was cut by 6 bases and J by 5 bases, with 16 bases left in between. CDR3 residues: CASSPTAPGTEAFF. The CDR3, as DNA: TGTGCCAGCAGTCCGACAGCCCCTGGGACTGAAGCTTTCTTT. The full variable domain, with the rest looked up from reference TRBV7-3 and TRBJ1-1, is GAGVSQTPSNKVTEKGKYVELRCDPISGHTALYWYRQSLGQGPEFLIYFQGTGAADDSGLPNDRFFAVRPEGSVSTLKIQRTERGDSAVYLCASSPTAPGTEAFFGQGTRLTVV.

This clone was detected only a few times. The chain couples TRBV7-9 to TRBJ1-1; TRBD1 matches at 8 bases. The CDR3 is 14 amino acids. Germline V gene data show CDR1 as SEHNR and CDR2 as FQNEAQ (reference sequence). The V segment lost 6 bases and the J segment 1 base; nucleotides outside the gene matches: 4. CDR3 protein: CASRNTGGNTEAFF. As DNA, the CDR3 is TGTGCCAGCAGGAATACAGGGGGGAACACTGAAGCTTTCTTT. Complete variable domain (other parts from reference TRBV7-9 and TRBJ1-1): DTGVSQNPRHKITKRGQNVTFRCDPISEHNRLYWYRQTLGQGPEFLTYFQNEAQLEKSRLLSDRFSAERPKGSFSTLEIQRTEQGDSAMYLCASRNTGGNTEAFFGQGTRLTVV.

This chain connects TRBV7-2 to TRBJ2-1; D gene ambiguous. This CDR3 is 13 amino acids long. In germline, CDR1 is SGHTA, CDR2 FQGNSA. Trimming left V 1 base short and J 5 bases short, with 6 bases between. CDR3 protein: CASSLGQNNEQFF. In DNA form, the CDR3 reads TGTGCCAGCAGCTTAGGGCAGAACAATGAGCAGTTCTTC.

The J gene is TRBJ2-3, the V gene TRBV5-5; D is ambiguous. Deletions cut 0 bases from V and 1 base from J, with 12 bases between. The CDR3 sequence is 16 residues long. Germline assignment: CDR1 SGHKS and CDR2 YYEKEE (reference sequence). The CDR3 DNA sequence: TGTGCCAGCAGCTTGGCGTCTAGTGTGGGCACAGATACGCAGTATTTT. This gives the protein CASSLASSVGTDTQYF.

The J gene is TRBJ2-7, the V gene TRBV30, with a possible D match to TRBD1 (5 bases). V gave up 3 bases and J gave up 5 bases, with 14 bases separating them. The CDR3 consists of 13 residues. Germline lookup yields CDR1 GTSNPN and CDR2 SVGIG (reference sequence). The CDR3 is CAWRRQGRDEQYF. CDR3 DNA sequence: TGTGCCTGGAGGAGGCAGGGAAGGGACGAGCAGTACTTC.

The chain couples TRBV30 to TRBJ1-5, with 8 bases aligning to TRBD1. With 5 bases clipped from V and 4 bases from J, the junction kept 4 bases outside the gene matches. Germline assignment: CDR1 GTSNPN and CDR2 SVGIG (reference sequence). This CDR3 comprises 13 residues. For the CDR3, the DNA is TGTGCCTGGGCCCAGGGGGCGAATCAGCCCCAGCATTTT. This encodes CAWAQGANQPQHF.

The chain is built from TRBV7-2 and TRBJ2-7; TRBD1 might be the D (5 bases). Germline V gene sequence: CDR1 SGHTA, CDR2 FQGNSA. This CDR3 contains 14 residues. Deletions cut 5 bases from V and 0 bases from J, with 11 bases between. The CDR3 nucleotides are TGTGCCAGCAGCGTGAACAGGATCTCCTACGAGCAGTACTTC. This gives the protein CASSVNRISYEQYF.

This clone was picked up a small number of times. V gene TRBV7-3 combines with J gene TRBJ1-2; D remains ambiguous. Trimming took off 0 bases at V and 8 bases at J, with 10 bases between the two ends. The CDR3 is 13 amino acids. The germline gives CDR1 SGHTA, CDR2 FQGTGA. The CDR3 sequence is CASSLTGQEGYTF. In nucleotides, the CDR3 is TGTGCCAGCAGCTTAACAGGGCAGGAAGGCTACACCTTC.

This chain joins TRBV7-3 and TRBJ1-1; 8 nucleotides match TRBD1. V lost 5 bases, J lost 8 bases, and 7 bases stayed unmatched. The germline CDR1 and CDR2 sequences are SGHTA and FQGTGA. This CDR3 comprises 13 residues. CDR3 region: CASSQGQGLEAFF. DNA for the CDR3: TGTGCCAGCAGCCAAGGACAGGGCCTGGAAGCTTTCTTT.

The chain is built from TRBV19 and TRBJ2-7, with 11 bases matching TRBD1. Germline V gene sequence: CDR1 LNHDA, CDR2 SQIVND (reference sequence). Trimming cost V 3 bases and J 5 bases; bases outside gene matches: 3. CDR3 length: 14 amino acids. As DNA, the CDR3 is TGTGCCAGTAGTATGGACAGGGGGCGAAACGAGCAGTACTTC. Its translation is CASSMDRGRNEQYF. The whole variable domain, filled in from reference TRBV19 and TRBJ2-7, reads DGGITQSPKYLFRKEGQNVTLSCEQNLNHDAMYWYRQDPGQGLRLIYYSQIVNDFQKGDIAEGYSVSREKKESFPLTVTSAQKNPTAFYLCASSMDRGRNEQYFGPGTRLTVT.

This clone was found once. This rearrangement joins TRBV7-2 to TRBJ2-3, with TRBD2 as a possible D gene (7 bases). Trimming removed 5 bases from V and 9 bases from J, with 15 bases in between. The CDR3 has 13 residues. Germline V gene lookup returns CDR1 SGHTA and CDR2 FQGNSA. This chain's CDR3 is CASSAAGAATQYF. The CDR3 bases are TGTGCCAGCAGCGCCGCGGGGGCTGCAACGCAGTATTTT. Drawing the rest from reference TRBV7-2 and TRBJ2-3, the complete variable domain is GAGVSQSPSNKVTEKGKDVELRCDPISGHTALYWYRQSLGQGLEFLIYFQGNSAPDKSGLPSDRFSAERTGGSVSTLTIQRTQQEDSAVYLCASSAAGAATQYFGPGTRLTVL.